A selection of T cell receptor beta chains follows, all from one sample in a study of blood T cell repertoires in COVID-19. Sequencing was performed with immunoSEQ multiplex PCR; in TCRdb, only in-frame clones are kept and a portion is missing. In the table there are 110,000 to 150,000 clones, 84% of which are singletons. The sample taken for sequencing was PBMCs or T cells enriched from blood (not recorded which). The receptors stem from a woman aged 18-30 years who had been exposed to COVID-19. The CDR3 runs from the conserved cysteine through the conserved F or W. A D gene is named only where the DNA matches it firmly.

V: TRBV13
J: TRBJ2-7
D: .
CDR3: CASSSQGSYEQYF
DNA: TGTGCCAGCAGCTCGCAGGGGTCATACGAGCAGTACTTC

V: TRBV7-9
J: TRBJ2-7
D: TRBD1
CDR3: CASSHRDRATRYEQYF
DNA: TGTGCCAGCAGCCACCGAGACAGGGCGACGAGATACGAGCAGTACTTC

V: TRBV28
J: TRBJ2-7
D: .
CDR3: CASRGGIGRSSYEQYF
DNA: TGTGCCAGCAGGGGGGGAATAGGACGCAGCTCCTACGAGCAGTACTTC

V: TRBV10-1
J: TRBJ2-1
D: .
CDR3: CASSESSPNNEQFF
DNA: TGCGCCAGCAGTGAGTCTTCTCCTAACAATGAGCAGTTCTTC

V: TRBV6-5
J: TRBJ1-1
D: .
CDR3: CASRGTRGRAEAFF
DNA: TGTGCCAGCAGAGGAACCCGAGGTAGAGCTGAAGCTTTCTTT

V: TRBV7-9
J: TRBJ1-2
D: TRBD1
CDR3: CASSRGQGDYGYTF
DNA: TGTGCCAGCAGCCGGGGACAGGGGGACTATGGCTACACCTTC

V: TRBV6-2/TRBV6-3
J: TRBJ2-2
D: .
CDR3: CASSYPSGWGITGELFF
DNA: TGTGCCAGCAGTTATCCCTCGGGGTGGGGAATCACCGGGGAGCTGTTTTTT

V: TRBV2
J: TRBJ2-3
D: .
CDR3: CASSEATGADTQYF
DNA: TGTGCCAGCAGTGAAGCCACCGGTGCAGATACGCAGTATTTT

V: TRBV6-5
J: TRBJ2-7
D: TRBD2
CDR3: CASSSGLGVSYEQYF
DNA: TGTGCCAGCAGCTCGGGACTAGGCGTAAGTTACGAGCAGTACTTC

V: TRBV11-2
J: TRBJ1-5
D: TRBD1
CDR3: CASSVTGILEPQHF
DNA: TGTGCCAGCAGCGTGACAGGGATATTGGAGCCCCAGCATTTT

V: TRBV29-1
J: TRBJ1-2
D: .
CDR3: CSVEDRGAGGRHNYGYTF
DNA: TGCAGCGTTGAAGATCGGGGGGCAGGAGGGCGCCACAACTATGGCTACACCTTC

V: TRBV20-1
J: TRBJ2-5
D: TRBD2
CDR3: CSELAGETQYF
DNA: TGCAGTGAACTAGCGGGGGAGACCCAGTACTTC

V: TRBV7-2
J: TRBJ2-2
D: TRBD2
CDR3: CASSWAGTSGSVATGELFF
DNA: TGTGCCAGCAGCTGGGCCGGGACTAGCGGGAGTGTTGCCACCGGGGAGCTGTTTTTT